Listed here are 20 T cell receptor beta chains from one sample, sequenced in a study of blood T cell repertoires in COVID-19. TCRdb keeps only in-frame clones here, not all; method: immunoSEQ multiplex PCR. In the table there are over 250,000 clones, 70% to 75% of which are singletons. The sequenced sample consisted of peripheral blood. These receptors were obtained from an elderly woman with acute or convalescent COVID-19.

V gene TRBV6-5 combines with J gene TRBJ2-3, with D hard to call. Trimming shortened V by 10 bases and J by 6 bases, and 14 bases separated the two germline ends. The CDR3 length is 12 residues. Germline V gene data show CDR1 as MNHEY and CDR2 as SVGAGI. The CDR3 DNA is TGTGCCACCACAGATGGGCCGGATACGCAGTATTTT. The encoded protein is CATTDGPDTQYF.

The CDR3 sequence is CASSPGSGALHEQYF. CDR3 coding DNA: TGTGCCAGCTCACCAGGTAGCGGGGCACTACACGAGCAGTACTTC. The V and J genes are TRBV18 and TRBJ2-7; TRBD2 agrees at 8 bases. This CDR3 is built from 15 residues. Unmatched junction bases numbered 8, after V lost 2 bases and J lost 5 bases. Germline CDR1 and CDR2: KGHSH and LQKENI.

This chain joins TRBV4-3 and TRBJ1-2; 8 nucleotides match TRBD1. Germline values: CDR1 LGHNA, CDR2 YSLEER. V was pared by 3 bases and J by 0 bases, with 6 bases of the junction left unmatched. CDR3 size: 16 residues. The CDR3 sequence: CASSHPGTGANYGYTF. The DNA for the CDR3 is TGCGCCAGCAGCCACCCTGGGACAGGTGCTAACTATGGCTACACCTTC.

This clone was counted a few times. V usage is TRBV7-9 and J usage is TRBJ1-1; TRBD1 matches 7 bases. Germline CDR1 is SEHNR and CDR2 is FQNEAQ (reference sequence). J was trimmed by 4 bases and V by 3 bases; bases with no gene match: 8. The CDR3 runs 15 residues. The CDR3 region has the DNA TGTGCCAGCAGCTTTGGGGGCAGGGGGAGCACTGAAGCTTTCTTT. Translation gives CASSFGGRGSTEAFF.

This rearrangement joins TRBV18 to TRBJ2-7; 7 bases agree with TRBD1. Losses at the gene ends were 1 base for V and 4 bases for J; bases not matched to a gene: 10. From germline, CDR1 is KGHSH and CDR2 LQKENI. CDR3 length: 16 amino acids. The CDR3 nucleotides are TGTGCCAGCTCACCACGACAGGGCGGAGGTAGATACGAGCAGTACTTC. This encodes CASSPRQGGGRYEQYF.

The chain has TRBV7-6 and TRBJ2-5, with TRBD1 matching over 10 bases. V dropped 8 bases and J dropped 6; count of bases not matched to a gene: 21. The CDR3 is made up of 18 amino acids. Germline CDR1 and CDR2: SGHVS and FNYEAQ. The CDR3 sequence is CASPNQSTNRDRGQTQYF. The CDR3 DNA is TGTGCCAGCCCCAACCAATCGACGAACCGGGACAGGGGACAGACCCAGTACTTC.

This clone was recorded once. Other DNA sequences in this specimen translate into the identical CDR3. The rearrangement links TRBV7-9 to TRBJ1-3; D remains ambiguous. This CDR3 has 14 residues. The V end was cut by 0 bases, the J end by 1 base, with 4 bases between. Germline values: CDR1 SEHNR, CDR2 FQNEAQ (reference sequence). The CDR3 DNA reads TGTGCCAGCAGCTTAGCCGGGTCTGGAAACACCATATATTTT. Translated, it gives CASSLAGSGNTIYF.

The V gene is TRBV4-1, the J gene TRBJ1-1; no reliable D call. The ends were cut back, 2 bases at V and 0 bases at J, with 13 bases in the middle. CDR1 is MGHRA, CDR2 YSYEKL, per germline. The length of the CDR3 is 16 residues. CDR3 bases: TGCGCCAGCAGCCAAAGGGATGCGGGAGTGAACACTGAAGCTTTCTTT. This sequence encodes CASSQRDAGVNTEAFF.

The chain employs TRBV19 and TRBJ1-5; weak D call: TRBD1 (5 bases). Trimming pared 7 bases from V and 0 bases from J, leaving 13 bases between. In germline, CDR1 is LNHDA, CDR2 SQIVND (reference sequence). This CDR3 is 15 amino acids long. CDR3 in amino acids: CASIRTSGSNQPQHF. CDR3 coding DNA: TGTGCCAGTATAAGGACAAGTGGTAGCAATCAGCCCCAGCATTTT. Using reference TRBV19 and TRBJ1-5 for the parts outside the CDR3, the full variable domain is DGGITQSPKYLFRKEGQNVTLSCEQNLNHDAMYWYRQDPGQGLRLIYYSQIVNDFQKGDIAEGYSVSREKKESFPLTVTSAQKNPTAFYLCASIRTSGSNQPQHFGDGTRLSIL.

V usage is TRBV6-5 and J usage is TRBJ1-2; possible D gene TRBD1, 6 bases. In germline, CDR1 is MNHEY, CDR2 SVGAGI. The length of the CDR3 is 14 residues. Trimming left V 7 bases short and J 8 bases short, with 20 bases between. CDR3 sequence reads: CASITRGLVEGYTF. The CDR3, as DNA: TGTGCCAGCATAACAAGGGGGTTGGTCGAAGGCTACACCTTC.

This chain uses TRBV2 with TRBJ2-2; unclear D gene. With 4 bases removed from V and 7 bases from J, the gap between germline ends came to 4 bases. The CDR3 spans 11 residues. The germline V gene has CDR1 SNHLY and CDR2 FYNNEI. The CDR3 protein is CASSVGGELFF. The CDR3 DNA sequence: TGTGCCAGCAGTGTCGGCGGGGAGCTGTTTTTT.

This clone has only one observation. V and J are TRBV29-1 and TRBJ2-3; 10 nucleotides agree with TRBD2. CDR1 SQVTM and CDR2 ANQGSEA come from the germline V gene. V was pared by 4 bases and J by 1 base, with 11 bases of the junction left unmatched. The CDR3 loop spans 17 amino acids. The CDR3 bases are TGCAGCGTTGTTTTACTAGCGGGAAGTACTCGCACAGATACGCAGTATTTT. Its protein product is CSVVLLAGSTRTDTQYF.

This rearrangement joins TRBV29-1 to TRBJ2-4, with 9 bases aligning to TRBD1. Germline trimming cut 6 bases from V and 8 bases from J; bases unmatched to any gene: 2. CDR1 is SQVTM, CDR2 ANQGSEA, per germline. The CDR3 is 11 amino acids. The DNA for the CDR3 is TGCAGCGTGGACAGGGGCGACATTCAGTACTTC. Translating it yields CSVDRGDIQYF.

The CDR3 reads CAWAGLNSYNSPLHF. Written as DNA, the CDR3 is TGTGCCTGGGCCGGACTCAACTCCTATAATTCACCCCTCCACTTT. The chain recombines TRBV30 with TRBJ1-6; D unresolved. CDR1 is GTSNPN, CDR2 SVGIG, per germline (reference sequence). Trimming took 5 bases from V and 0 from J, leaving 11 bases between them. The CDR3 is 15 residues long. Full variable domain (missing parts from reference TRBV30 and TRBJ1-6): SQTIHQWPATLVQPVGSPLSLECTVEGTSNPNLYWYRQAAGRGLQLLFYSVGIGQISSEVPQNLSASRPQDRQFILSSKKLLLSDSGFYLCAWAGLNSYNSPLHFGNGTRLTVT.

The chain joins TRBV7-9 to TRBJ1-6; 7 positions agree with TRBD1. The CDR3 consists of 14 residues. CDR1 is SEHNR and CDR2 is FQNEAQ in the germline V gene (reference sequence). The ends lost 3 bases at V and 11 bases at J; junction bases unmatched: 7. The CDR3 sequence is CASSFGQERAPLHF. As DNA, the CDR3 is TGTGCCAGCAGCTTTGGACAGGAGAGAGCACCCCTCCACTTT. Complete variable domain (other parts from reference TRBV7-9 and TRBJ1-6): DTGVSQNPRHKITKRGQNVTFRCDPISEHNRLYWYRQTLGQGPEFLTYFQNEAQLEKSRLLSDRFSAERPKGSFSTLEIQRTEQGDSAMYLCASSFGQERAPLHFGNGTRLTVT.

This chain uses TRBV25-1 with TRBJ1-4; 8 bases are a match to TRBD1. Germline V gene data show CDR1 as MGHDK and CDR2 as SYGVNS. Losses at the gene ends were 2 bases for V and 3 bases for J; bases not matched to a gene: 5. The CDR3 runs 16 residues. The CDR3, as DNA: TGTGCCAGCAGTGAAGGCGGGACAGGACCTAATGAAAAACTGTTTTTT. Translated: CASSEGGTGPNEKLFF.

The J gene is TRBJ2-1, the V gene TRBV13; TRBD1 might be the D (5 bases). From germline, CDR1 is PRHDT and CDR2 FYEKMQ (reference sequence). The CDR3 consists of 17 residues. The V gene lost 5 bases and the J gene lost 12 bases, with 29 bases spanning the gap. The CDR3 nucleotides read TGTGCCAGCAGCCGCCTAGGGGTTTTCCATGACGTGGGTGGGCAGTTCTTC. This translates into CASSRLGVFHDVGGQFF.

The chain recombines TRBV7-8 with TRBJ2-3; D is possibly TRBD2 (6 bases). CDR3 size: 14 residues. Trimming removed 5 bases at V and 6 bases at J, with 15 bases between. Germline values: CDR1 SGHVS, CDR2 FQNEAQ. In DNA form, the CDR3 reads TGTGCCAGCAGCCCGGGGCGGGGATCGGATACGCAGTATTTT. Translating it yields CASSPGRGSDTQYF.

This clone was detected once. J is TRBJ2-7 and V is TRBV6-5; maybe TRBD1 (6 bases). Between the trimmed V and J ends, which lost 5 bases and 1 base, there was a span of 12 bases. Per the germline V gene, CDR1 is MNHEY and CDR2 is SVGAGI. The CDR3 covers 14 residues. For the CDR3, the DNA is TGTGCCAGCAGTCGCGGACAGAGTTCCTACGAGCAGTACTTC. Its protein product is CASSRGQSSYEQYF.

This chain uses TRBV3-1 (or the pseudogene TRBV3-2) with TRBJ2-5; 10 nucleotides agree with TRBD2. Germline V CDR1 and CDR2: LGHDT, YNNKEL (reference sequence). The V gene end was trimmed by 0 bases and the J gene end by 4 bases; junction bases not matched to a gene: 5. This CDR3 is built from 16 residues. CDR3 residues: CASSQDPSGSGETQYF. DNA for the CDR3: TGTGCCAGCAGCCAAGACCCTAGCGGGAGCGGAGAGACCCAGTACTTC.